This T cell receptor (beta chain) was found in a study of human T cells and chemical hapten exposure. About the research overall: Reading of the patch tests, which applied 0.01% DPC to the upper back, occurred at 6 days. General study points: No alteration of TCRs above 1 in 1000 frequency was seen with DPC sensitization.

Described time point: pre-sensitization, week 0. Treatment: therapeutic diphenylcyclopropenone sensitization with weekly scalp DPC. The donor pool consisted of alopecia patients aged 18 to 70 years, considered suitable for DPC. Single cDNA molecules in the library carried unique molecular identifiers attached during preparation. Each CDR3 protein is one row after TCRdb ran MiXCR on the RACE reads. The data contain roughly 380,000 distinct CDR3 sequences, approximately 5% of them seen just once; the ten biggest clones take up just over 2.5%. This clonotype was detected many times. Its antigen is as yet unknown. The source is a woman aged 45-65 years with alopecia areata. Some clones in this sample may be carry-over from other donors' samples. The source material was whole blood, sampled in connection with sensitization to the hapten diphenylcyclopropenone (DPC).

CDR3 protein: CASSPGVQSSYEQYF. DNA of the CDR3: TGTGCCAGCAGCCCGGGAGTGCAGAGCTCCTACGAGCAGTACTTC. The J gene is TRBJ2-7, the V gene TRBV9; D perhaps matches TRBD2 (6 bases). The germline gives CDR1 SGDLS, CDR2 YYNGEE. Deletions cut 4 bases from V and 0 bases from J, with 14 bases between. The CDR3 has 15 amino acids. The variable domain in full, with the rest retrieved from reference TRBV9 and TRBJ2-7, is DSGVTQTPKHLITATGQRVTLRCSPRSGDLSVYWYQQSLDQGLQFLIQYYNGEERAKGNILERFSAQQFPDLHSELNLSSLELGDSALYFCASSPGVQSSYEQYFGPGTRLTVT.